These T cell receptor beta chains were read from a single sample in a study of CD8 T cells in Susac syndrome. TCRdb fed the immunoSEQ multiplex PCR reads into MiXCR, producing one record per CDR3 protein. The sample has fewer than 85,000 distinct CDR3 sequences, more than 85% seen once. Input material: CD8+ T cells from PBMCs. Receptors were obtained from a human donor with Susac syndrome. CDR3s include the opening cysteine and the closing phenylalanine or tryptophan. The D gene is left open where the match is weak. A row's size may be missing; if present it is once, few, many or a size class.

D gene: -; V gene: TRBV5-6; J gene: TRBJ2-3; clone size: few; CDR3 protein: CASSLGVATDTQYF; CDR3 DNA: TGTGCCAGCAGCTTGGGGGTAGCAACAGATACGCAGTATTTT
D gene: -; V gene: TRBV18; J gene: TRBJ2-5; clone size: -; CDR3 protein: CASSPWTVQETQYF; CDR3 DNA: TGTGCCAGCTCACCTTGGACAGTTCAAGAGACCCAGTACTTC
D gene: -; V gene: TRBV12-3/TRBV12-4; J gene: TRBJ2-1; clone size: -; CDR3 protein: CASSMTGKEFYNEQFF; CDR3 DNA: TGTGCCAGCAGCATGACAGGAAAGGAGTTCTACAATGAGCAGTTCTTC
D gene: TRBD2; V gene: TRBV7-9; J gene: TRBJ2-1; clone size: -; CDR3 protein: CASSMSLAGDDEQFF; CDR3 DNA: TGTGCCAGCAGCATGAGTCTAGCGGGAGATGATGAGCAGTTCTTC
D gene: -; V gene: TRBV7-8; J gene: TRBJ2-5; clone size: -; CDR3 protein: CASSLVPGTAYQETQYF; CDR3 DNA: TGTGCCAGCAGCTTGGTGCCCGGGACTGCGTACCAAGAGACCCAGTACTTC
D gene: -; V gene: TRBV20-1; J gene: TRBJ2-7; clone size: -; CDR3 protein: CSASAELRNYEQYF; CDR3 DNA: TGCAGTGCTAGCGCGGAGCTCAGAAACTACGAGCAGTACTTC
D gene: -; V gene: TRBV20-1; J gene: TRBJ1-1; clone size: -; CDR3 protein: CSAERNENTEAFF; CDR3 DNA: TGCAGTGCCGAACGGAATGAGAACACTGAAGCTTTCTTT
D gene: -; V gene: TRBV15; J gene: TRBJ2-5; clone size: once; CDR3 protein: CATSRRQAGETQYF; CDR3 DNA: TGTGCCACCAGCAGAAGGCAGGCAGGAGAGACCCAGTACTTC
D gene: -; V gene: TRBV20-1; J gene: TRBJ2-1; clone size: -; CDR3 protein: CSVPENNEQFF; CDR3 DNA: TGCAGTGTTCCAGAGAACAATGAGCAGTTCTTC
D gene: -; V gene: TRBV25-1; J gene: TRBJ1-1; clone size: -; CDR3 protein: CASSEYENTEAFF; CDR3 DNA: TGTGCCAGCAGTGAATACGAGAACACTGAAGCTTTCTTT
D gene: TRBD2; V gene: TRBV20-1; J gene: TRBJ2-5; clone size: -; CDR3 protein: CSATSGRAWGEGTQYF; CDR3 DNA: TGCAGTGCTACTAGCGGGAGGGCCTGGGGGGAGGGGACCCAGTACTTC
D gene: TRBD1; V gene: TRBV5-4; J gene: TRBJ2-7; clone size: -; CDR3 protein: CASSLGPGQDPYEQYF; CDR3 DNA: TGTGCCAGCAGCTTGGGACCGGGACAGGATCCATACGAGCAGTACTTC
D gene: -; V gene: TRBV12-3/TRBV12-4; J gene: TRBJ1-2; clone size: -; CDR3 protein: CASSLSGVHYGYTF; CDR3 DNA: TGTGCCAGCAGTTTATCAGGGGTTCACTATGGCTACACCTTC